The rows below give T cell receptor beta chains drawn from one sample of a study of cytomegalovirus exposure and HLA in healthy donors. TCRdb's copy holds only in-frame clones and misses some; the assay was immunoSEQ multiplex PCR. The profile covers about 130,000 clones, with approximately 8.8% appearing a single time and 4.5% to 6% taken by the ten largest. Sequenced sample: PBMCs. The source is a man aged 40-50 years in good health and CMV-seronegative. Each CDR3 is given with its conserved first and last residue. D genes are given only for firm matches. The size of a clone is reported for some rows only, either as once, few or many, or as a class for expanded clones.

d_call: TRBD1; v_call: TRBV11-3; clone_size: few; j_call: TRBJ2-5; cdr3_nt: TGTGCCAGCAGCCCAGGGGGCCGGGAGACCCAGTACTTC; cdr3_aa: CASSPGGRETQYF
d_call: NA; v_call: TRBV4-2; clone_size: NA; j_call: TRBJ1-3; cdr3_nt: TGTGCCAGCAGCGCGACAGGACCCTCTGGAAACACCATATATTTT; cdr3_aa: CASSATGPSGNTIYF
d_call: NA; v_call: TRBV2; clone_size: few; j_call: TRBJ2-3; cdr3_nt: TGTGCCAGCAGTGAAGAAGGTCAGGGCACAGATACGCAGTATTTT; cdr3_aa: CASSEEGQGTDTQYF
d_call: NA; v_call: TRBV27; clone_size: few; j_call: TRBJ2-3; cdr3_nt: TGTGCCAGCCGGTCGAGACAGAGCACAGATACGCAGTATTTT; cdr3_aa: CASRSRQSTDTQYF
d_call: NA; v_call: TRBV2; clone_size: few; j_call: TRBJ2-2; cdr3_nt: TGTGCCAGCGGGGGCACACGCACCGGGGAGCTGTTTTTT; cdr3_aa: CASGGTRTGELFF
d_call: NA; v_call: TRBV19; clone_size: few; j_call: TRBJ1-1; cdr3_nt: TGTGCCAGTAGTATAGATACAGGGAACACTGAAGCTTTCTTT; cdr3_aa: CASSIDTGNTEAFF
d_call: TRBD2; v_call: TRBV14; clone_size: NA; j_call: TRBJ2-3; cdr3_nt: TGTGCCAGCAGCCAAGATCCGTTTCGGGGGGGCGCAGATACGCAGTATTTT; cdr3_aa: CASSQDPFRGGADTQYF
d_call: NA; v_call: TRBV5-4; clone_size: once; j_call: TRBJ1-2; cdr3_nt: TGTGCCAGCAGCTTCATGGTCGACATGGATGGCTACACCTTC; cdr3_aa: CASSFMVDMDGYTF
d_call: TRBD2; v_call: TRBV29-1; clone_size: NA; j_call: TRBJ2-3; cdr3_nt: TGCAGCGCCAGCGGGGTAGATACGCAGTATTTT; cdr3_aa: CSASGVDTQYF
d_call: TRBD2; v_call: TRBV15; clone_size: few; j_call: TRBJ2-5; cdr3_nt: TGTGCCACCAGCAGGGGACTAGCGGATGAGACCCAGTACTTC; cdr3_aa: CATSRGLADETQYF
d_call: NA; v_call: TRBV5-1; clone_size: few; j_call: TRBJ1-3; cdr3_nt: TGCGCCAGCAGCCCTAGCCGGGAGTCTGTTTTCTTCTCTGGAAACACCATATATTTT; cdr3_aa: CASSPSRESVFFSGNTIYF
d_call: NA; v_call: TRBV5-1; clone_size: NA; j_call: TRBJ2-4; cdr3_nt: TGCGCCAGCAGCTTGGCAAAGCCGACTTACTTAGCCAAAAACATTCAGTACTTC; cdr3_aa: CASSLAKPTYLAKNIQYF
d_call: NA; v_call: TRBV11-2; clone_size: few; j_call: TRBJ1-5; cdr3_nt: TGTGCCAGCAGCTTAGACGGGATTCAGCCCCAGCATTTT; cdr3_aa: CASSLDGIQPQHF
d_call: TRBD2; v_call: TRBV27; clone_size: few; j_call: TRBJ2-2; cdr3_nt: TGTGCCAGCAGGACTAGCGGGTGGATTCCGAACACCGGGGAGCTGTTTTTT; cdr3_aa: CASRTSGWIPNTGELFF
d_call: NA; v_call: TRBV6-5; clone_size: few; j_call: TRBJ1-2; cdr3_nt: TGTGCCAGCAGTTACTCGAGCGGCATGGGGTACTATGGCTACACCTTC; cdr3_aa: CASSYSSGMGYYGYTF
d_call: TRBD2; v_call: TRBV7-2; clone_size: few; j_call: TRBJ2-4; cdr3_nt: TGTGCCAGCAGCTTAGAAGGCGGGGGAGCAAAAAACATTCAGTACTTC; cdr3_aa: CASSLEGGGAKNIQYF
d_call: TRBD2; v_call: TRBV29-1; clone_size: few; j_call: TRBJ2-1; cdr3_nt: TGCAGCGTTGATGGGAGCGGGGCCCAGGATGAGCAGTTCTTC; cdr3_aa: CSVDGSGAQDEQFF
d_call: TRBD2; v_call: TRBV4-2; clone_size: NA; j_call: TRBJ2-7; cdr3_nt: TGTGCCAGCAGCCGACGGACTAGCGGGAGCTCCTACGAGCAGTACTTC; cdr3_aa: CASSRRTSGSSYEQYF
d_call: TRBD1; v_call: TRBV28; clone_size: NA; j_call: TRBJ1-4; cdr3_nt: TGTGCCAGCATGGACAGGGACTATGAAAAACTGTTTTTT; cdr3_aa: CASMDRDYEKLFF
d_call: NA; v_call: TRBV6-6; clone_size: few; j_call: TRBJ1-5; cdr3_nt: TGTGCCAGCAGTTATGAGGGAGGGGGCAATCAGCCCCAGCATTTT; cdr3_aa: CASSYEGGGNQPQHF
d_call: TRBD2; v_call: TRBV30; clone_size: few; j_call: TRBJ2-2; cdr3_nt: TGTGCCTGGAGTGGCAGCGGGGGGGCCGGGGAGCTGTTTTTT; cdr3_aa: CAWSGSGGAGELFF
d_call: NA; v_call: TRBV28; clone_size: few; j_call: TRBJ1-5; cdr3_nt: TGTGCCAGCAGTCCTACCCGGACTTATTCCCAGCCCCAGCATTTT; cdr3_aa: CASSPTRTYSQPQHF
d_call: TRBD1; v_call: TRBV7-8; clone_size: few; j_call: TRBJ2-3; cdr3_nt: TGTGCCAGCAGCTTCCGGGACAGGGGCACAGATACGCAGTATTTT; cdr3_aa: CASSFRDRGTDTQYF
d_call: TRBD1; v_call: TRBV10-3; clone_size: NA; j_call: TRBJ2-7; cdr3_nt: TGTGCCATCAGTGAGACCCGGGACAGGGAATTAGGGCAGTACTTC; cdr3_aa: CAISETRDRELGQYF
d_call: NA; v_call: TRBV5-1; clone_size: few; j_call: TRBJ2-7; cdr3_nt: TGCGCCAGCAGCTTGGGCGGGGAGCTACACGAGCAGTACTTC; cdr3_aa: CASSLGGELHEQYF
d_call: NA; v_call: TRBV29-1; clone_size: NA; j_call: TRBJ2-5; cdr3_nt: TGCAGCGTTGAAGATCTCATCGGGGGGCCGGAGACCCAGTACTTC; cdr3_aa: CSVEDLIGGPETQYF
d_call: NA; v_call: TRBV27; clone_size: NA; j_call: TRBJ1-4; cdr3_nt: TGTGCCAGCAGTTTGGCCCGCGGGGGCGACAATGAAAAACTGTTTTTT; cdr3_aa: CASSLARGGDNEKLFF
d_call: TRBD2; v_call: TRBV7-8; clone_size: few; j_call: TRBJ2-5; cdr3_nt: TGTGCCAGCAGTAATAGCGGGGGCCAAGAGACCCAGTACTTC; cdr3_aa: CASSNSGGQETQYF
d_call: NA; v_call: TRBV6-5; clone_size: NA; j_call: TRBJ1-1; cdr3_nt: TGTGCCACCAAAACAATGAACACTGAAGCTTTCTTT; cdr3_aa: CATKTMNTEAFF
d_call: TRBD1; v_call: TRBV6-1; clone_size: few; j_call: TRBJ1-5; cdr3_nt: TGTGCCAGCAGTGACCCTGGACAGGGGAACAATCAGCCCCAGCATTTT; cdr3_aa: CASSDPGQGNNQPQHF
d_call: NA; v_call: TRBV10-2; clone_size: NA; j_call: TRBJ1-5; cdr3_nt: TGCGCCAGCAGTGATGGAACAGGGTATCAGCCCCAGCATTTT; cdr3_aa: CASSDGTGYQPQHF
d_call: NA; v_call: TRBV2; clone_size: NA; j_call: TRBJ1-5; cdr3_nt: TGTGCCAGCAGTGAAGAGACAGTTAGCAATCAGCCCCAGCATTTT; cdr3_aa: CASSEETVSNQPQHF
d_call: NA; v_call: TRBV30; clone_size: many; j_call: TRBJ2-1; cdr3_nt: TGTGCCTGGAGTAGAGCGCGGTACAATGAGCAGTTCTTC; cdr3_aa: CAWSRARYNEQFF
d_call: TRBD1; v_call: TRBV7-9; clone_size: NA; j_call: TRBJ2-1; cdr3_nt: TGTGCCAGCAGCTTAGGACGGACAGGTAACAATGAGCAGTTCTTC; cdr3_aa: CASSLGRTGNNEQFF
d_call: TRBD1; v_call: TRBV28; clone_size: NA; j_call: TRBJ1-1; cdr3_nt: TGTGCCAGCGGCCGGGACAGGGTGGGAACTGAAGCTTTCTTT; cdr3_aa: CASGRDRVGTEAFF
d_call: TRBD1; v_call: TRBV19; clone_size: few; j_call: TRBJ1-5; cdr3_nt: TGTGCCACAAGTCCCGGGACAGGGCAGCCCCAGCATTTT; cdr3_aa: CATSPGTGQPQHF
d_call: TRBD2; v_call: TRBV25-1; clone_size: few; j_call: TRBJ2-1; cdr3_nt: TGTGCCAGCAGAATTAGCGGGGGGGCCAATGAGCAGTTCTTC; cdr3_aa: CASRISGGANEQFF
d_call: NA; v_call: TRBV28; clone_size: few; j_call: TRBJ1-5; cdr3_nt: TGTGCCAGCAGTCAACAACCCTCCGGGAACAATCAGCCCCAGCATTTT; cdr3_aa: CASSQQPSGNNQPQHF
d_call: TRBD1; v_call: TRBV7-9; clone_size: few; j_call: TRBJ1-5; cdr3_nt: TGTGCCAGCAGCTTTGGAGACAGGGGAGACAGGCCCCAGCATTTT; cdr3_aa: CASSFGDRGDRPQHF
d_call: TRBD1; v_call: TRBV19; clone_size: NA; j_call: TRBJ1-1; cdr3_nt: TGTGCCAGTAGTACTGCGACAGGGACGCTTCAGATGAACACTGAAGCTTTCTTT; cdr3_aa: CASSTATGTLQMNTEAFF
d_call: NA; v_call: TRBV19; clone_size: NA; j_call: TRBJ1-2; cdr3_nt: TGTGCCAGTAGTATTAGAAGGGGCACCTATGGCTACACCTTC; cdr3_aa: CASSIRRGTYGYTF
d_call: NA; v_call: TRBV2; clone_size: NA; j_call: TRBJ1-3; cdr3_nt: TGTGCCAGCAGTGAAGTAACAGTTGGAAACACCATATATTTT; cdr3_aa: CASSEVTVGNTIYF
d_call: TRBD1; v_call: TRBV4-1; clone_size: NA; j_call: TRBJ2-5; cdr3_nt: TGCGCCAGCAGTCCGAGACAGGGGGAGTGGGAGACCCAGTACTTC; cdr3_aa: CASSPRQGEWETQYF
d_call: TRBD2; v_call: TRBV4-1; clone_size: NA; j_call: TRBJ2-7; cdr3_nt: TGCGCCAGCAGCCAACTTAGCGGGGGATCCTACGAGCAGTACTTC; cdr3_aa: CASSQLSGGSYEQYF
d_call: NA; v_call: TRBV9; clone_size: NA; j_call: TRBJ1-2; cdr3_nt: TGTGCCAGCAGCGTAGACAGCTATGGCTACACCTTC; cdr3_aa: CASSVDSYGYTF
d_call: NA; v_call: TRBV12-2; clone_size: few; j_call: TRBJ2-3; cdr3_nt: TGTGCAAGTCGACATCTACAGGGGCCCGACACAGATACGCAGTATTTT; cdr3_aa: CASRHLQGPDTDTQYF
d_call: NA; v_call: TRBV5-6; clone_size: few; j_call: TRBJ2-6; cdr3_nt: TGTGCCAGCAGAACTGGTATCTCTGGGGCCAACGTCCTGACTTTC; cdr3_aa: CASRTGISGANVLTF
d_call: TRBD1; v_call: TRBV15; clone_size: few; j_call: TRBJ1-5; cdr3_nt: TGTGCCACCAGCAGAGAGGCTCAGGGGGCTAGGAATTTT; cdr3_aa: CATSREAQGARNF
d_call: NA; v_call: TRBV10-3; clone_size: NA; j_call: TRBJ2-3; cdr3_nt: TGTGCCATCAGCGAGCTGGGTGGGCGCACAGATACGCAGTATTTT; cdr3_aa: CAISELGGRTDTQYF
d_call: NA; v_call: TRBV9; clone_size: NA; j_call: TRBJ2-6; cdr3_nt: TGTGCCAGCAGCGTAGCGGGACTCAGTTCTGGGGCCAACGTCCTGACTTTC; cdr3_aa: CASSVAGLSSGANVLTF
d_call: NA; v_call: TRBV2; clone_size: NA; j_call: TRBJ2-5; cdr3_nt: TGTGCCAGCAGTGAAGGTGCAGGCCAAGAGACCCAGTACTTC; cdr3_aa: CASSEGAGQETQYF
d_call: NA; v_call: TRBV7-9; clone_size: few; j_call: TRBJ1-3; cdr3_nt: TGTGCCAGCAGCTTAGGGGGCGGCTACTCTGGAAACACCATATATTTT; cdr3_aa: CASSLGGGYSGNTIYF
d_call: TRBD1; v_call: TRBV19; clone_size: NA; j_call: TRBJ2-3; cdr3_nt: TGTGCCAGCCAGAAGGGACAGGAGCGCACAGATACGCAGTATTTT; cdr3_aa: CASQKGQERTDTQYF
d_call: NA; v_call: TRBV5-4; clone_size: few; j_call: TRBJ1-5; cdr3_nt: TGTGCCAGCAGCTTAGATGTAGGGGCTCAGCCCCAGCATTTT; cdr3_aa: CASSLDVGAQPQHF
d_call: TRBD2; v_call: TRBV19; clone_size: NA; j_call: TRBJ2-1; cdr3_nt: TGTGCCAGTCGACCGGCAAGCGGGGGCCTGAATGAGCAGTTCTTC; cdr3_aa: CASRPASGGLNEQFF
d_call: NA; v_call: TRBV4-3; clone_size: NA; j_call: TRBJ1-4; cdr3_nt: TGCGCCAGCAGCCAAGAATCCCGGGACTGGGAAAAACTGTTTTTT; cdr3_aa: CASSQESRDWEKLFF